This T cell receptor beta chain stems from a study of post-analysis software for immune sequencing data. Turning to the study itself: Patients with relapsing-remitting, secondary progressive and progressive-relapsing multiple sclerosis courses were all represented. The study, taken as a whole, reports: F measure grouped same-batch samples tightly together. The five TRBV segments detected at higher frequency in patients than in controls included TRBV5-6, TRBV5-1 and TRBV20-1. Controls showed significantly higher normalized Chao1 diversity than did multiple sclerosis patients.

Prepared TCR beta cDNA libraries contained unique molecular identifiers. In TCRdb, the PCR reads were re-called with MiXCR into one record per CDR3 protein. The data show 800,000 to 950,000 distinct CDR3 sequences, with roughly 50% seen just once and roughly 4.4% held by the top ten. In its sample, this clonotype was seen a few times. Its antigen is undetermined. Trimming removed 10 bases at V and 1 base at J, with 11 bases between. The CDR3 spans 12 residues. Germline loops: CDR1 ENHRY, CDR2 SYGVKD. The sequenced material came from blood. This sequence was found in a girl aged 5-17 years with multiple sclerosis. The gene calls are TRBV10-3 and TRBJ2-7; D remains unclear. CDR3 nucleotide sequence: TGTGCCACCCGTCTTAATTCCTACGAGCAGTACTTC. The encoded protein is CATRLNSYEQYF.